Sequencing of this T cell receptor (beta chain) was carried out in a study of Graves' ophthalmopathy and Graves' hyperthyroidism. Study in general: Samples of peripheral blood were obtained at initial diagnosis, prior to treatment of any kind.

Study outcomes and limitations: Blood also held most thyroid clonotypes expanded above 0.001 frequency.

A volume of around 10 ml of fresh peripheral blood supplied the PBMCs. Details on this clonotype: The antigen remains undetermined.

Germline CDR1 reads SGHDT; CDR2 reads YYEEEE. The CDR3 extends over 15 amino acids. V lost 0 bases to trimming and J lost 5 bases, with 14 bases between them. Amplification of TCR beta CDR3 regions used RNA transcripts. RT-PCR was first run with HTBI primers, then multiplex PCR in a second round. TCRdb independently ran MiXCR on the multiplex PCR reads; one entry per CDR3 protein. The sample has 230,000 or so distinct CDR3 sequences; about 46% are singletons. The material sequenced was peripheral blood. The rearrangement joins TRBV5-6 to TRBJ2-5; D is unresolved. The origin of this receptor is an adult man with Graves' ophthalmopathy. For the CDR3, the DNA is TGTGCCAGCAGCTTGGAGAGACTTCGGCGGGAGACCCAGTACTTC. Translating it yields CASSLERLRRETQYF.